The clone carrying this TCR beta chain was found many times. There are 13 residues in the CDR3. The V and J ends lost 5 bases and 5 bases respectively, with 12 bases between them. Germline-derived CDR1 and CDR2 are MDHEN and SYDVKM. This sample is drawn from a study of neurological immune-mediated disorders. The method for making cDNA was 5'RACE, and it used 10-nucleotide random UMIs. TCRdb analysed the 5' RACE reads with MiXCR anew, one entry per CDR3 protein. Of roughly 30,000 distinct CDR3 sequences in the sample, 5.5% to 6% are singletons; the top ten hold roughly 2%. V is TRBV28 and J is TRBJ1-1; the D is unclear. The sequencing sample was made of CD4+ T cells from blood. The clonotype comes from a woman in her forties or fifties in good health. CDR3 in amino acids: CASSRAGLTEAFF. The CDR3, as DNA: TGTGCCAGCAGTCGGGCGGGCTTAACTGAAGCTTTCTTT.